Each of the 8 T cell receptor beta chains below was sequenced from the same sample in a study of OX40 agonist ivuxolimab in advanced cancers. Sequenced by immunoSEQ multiplex PCR; TCRdb stores in-frame clones only, minus some. The sample shows about 82,000 clones, 75% to 90% of them seen only once. Specimen: CD4+ or CD8+ T cells sorted from blood, collected in a trial of the OX40 agonist ivuxolimab. The source is an adult with an advanced solid tumor such as melanoma, head and neck, liver or kidney cancer.

This clone has a single count. The chain uses TRBV25-1 and TRBJ1-3; D is unresolved. This CDR3 is 13 amino acids long. Trimming removed 10 bases from V and 3 bases from J, with 13 bases in between. Germline loops: CDR1 MGHDK, CDR2 SYGVNS. The CDR3 here is CATIGRFGNTIYF. Here the CDR3 DNA reads TGTGCCACTATTGGCCGTTTTGGAAACACCATATATTTT. The variable domain in full, completed from reference TRBV25-1 and TRBJ1-3, reads EADIYQTPRYLVIGTGKKITLECSQTMGHDKMYWYQQDPGMELHLIHYSYGVNSTEKGDLSSESTVSRIRTEHFPLTLESARPSHTSQYLCATIGRFGNTIYFGEGSWLTVV.

The chain recombines TRBV10-2 with TRBJ1-3; 7 positions match TRBD1. V shed 3 bases, J shed 3 bases, and the junction held 5 bases outside the gene matches. Germline CDR1 and CDR2: WSHSY and SAAADI. The CDR3 sequence is 15 residues long. The CDR3 sequence: CASSEGTDLGNTIYF. The CDR3 bases are TGCGCCAGCAGTGAAGGGACAGACCTTGGAAACACCATATATTTT.

This clone has just one count. The chain joins TRBV11-3 to TRBJ2-1, with D unresolved. Germline V gene data show CDR1 as SGHNT and CDR2 as YENEEA. CDR3 length: 15 amino acids. With 4 bases removed from V and 4 bases from J, the gap between germline ends came to 14 bases. CDR3 amino acids: CASSSERRNYNEQFF. The CDR3 DNA reads TGTGCCAGCAGCTCCGAGCGACGGAATTACAATGAGCAGTTCTTC.

This chain joins TRBV30 and TRBJ1-2; D is possibly TRBD1 (6 bases). V lost 7 bases and J 8 bases, leaving 11 bases between the germline ends. The CDR3 covers 10 residues. From germline, CDR1 is GTSNPN and CDR2 SVGIG (reference sequence). The CDR3 sequence: CASGVGGYTF. Written as DNA, the CDR3 is TGTGCCTCAGGGGTCGGGGGCTACACCTTC.

The rearrangement uses TRBV4-1 and TRBJ1-4; possible D gene TRBD1, 5 bases. CDR1 is MGHRA and CDR2 is YSYEKL in the germline V gene. The CDR3 spans 13 residues. V lost 0 bases, J lost 6 bases, and 5 bases lay in between. CDR3 in amino acids: CASSQDRDEKLFF. DNA for the CDR3: TGCGCCAGCAGCCAAGACAGGGATGAAAAACTGTTTTTT.

V is TRBV7-2 and J is TRBJ2-7; D is unresolved. V gave up 5 bases and J gave up 6 bases, with 11 bases separating them. The germline V gene encodes CDR1 SGHTA and CDR2 FQGNSA. This CDR3 contains 12 residues. The CDR3 sequence: CASSASGGEQYF. The CDR3 bases are TGTGCCAGCAGCGCGAGTGGTGGCGAGCAGTACTTC.

The gene calls are TRBV20-1 and TRBJ1-2; weak D call: TRBD1 (6 bases). The CDR3 length is 11 residues. Germline V CDR1 and CDR2: DFQATT, SNEGSKA (reference sequence). The CDR3 sequence: CRQGYQYGYTF. The CDR3 coding sequence is TGCAGACAGGGCTATCAATATGGCTACACCTTC.

The chain joins TRBV30 to TRBJ1-3; D gene uncertain. CDR1 GTSNPN and CDR2 SVGIG come from the germline V gene (reference sequence). This CDR3 region has 14 residues. V gave up 1 base and J gave up 0 bases, with 7 bases separating them. The CDR3 DNA sequence: TGTGCCTGGAGTGGCGGGTACTCTGGAAACACCATATATTTT. This encodes CAWSGGYSGNTIYF.